These T cell receptor beta chains were read from a single sample in a study of cytotoxic CD8 clonotypes in ibrutinib-treated CLL. Clones were sequenced by immunoSEQ multiplex PCR, and TCRdb holds only the in-frame ones, with some missing. The table includes some 200,000 clones, 75% to 80% detected once. The starting material was PBMCs, obtained after 12 months of ibrutinib treatment. The origin of the receptors is a human donor with chronic lymphocytic leukemia. Each CDR3 is given with its conserved first and last residue. The order of the fields is CDR3 protein, J gene, V gene.

CASSIQVAGADTQYF	TRBJ2-3	TRBV19
CAWSFSGGTYEQYF	TRBJ2-7	TRBV30
CASSVESDTQYF	TRBJ2-3	TRBV9
CASSFPDTGIYGYTF	TRBJ1-2	TRBV28
CASSQGWGGKERYF	TRBJ2-7	TRBV7-8
CASSELPNTEAFF	TRBJ1-1	TRBV2
CASSVGLQETQYF	TRBJ2-5	TRBV9
CAWTSGRGPSYEQYF	TRBJ2-7	TRBV30
CASSPGLAGGWNIQYF	TRBJ2-4	TRBV4-1
CASSVTSGTAGEQFF	TRBJ2-1	TRBV6-4
CASSPESLDTGELFF	TRBJ2-2	TRBV18
CASNRWGTDTQYF	TRBJ2-3	TRBV5-4
CASRRAGEVNYGYTF	TRBJ1-2	TRBV6-5
CASSLSSGTTYEQYF	TRBJ2-7	TRBV5-1
CASSRDGPYEQYF	TRBJ2-7	TRBV7-2
CASSLGLQRLETQYF	TRBJ2-5	TRBV5-1
CASSRDSSIPGHPATDTQYF	TRBJ2-3	TRBV27
CASSFYAQKETQYF	TRBJ2-5	TRBV6-1
CASTSDRAGEQFF	TRBJ2-1	TRBV5-1
CASTGTGSSYEQYF	TRBJ2-7	TRBV5-6
CAIQGLLGEQYF	TRBJ2-7	TRBV10-3
CASSFDPSGYTF	TRBJ1-2	TRBV2
CASSSTGPFYEQYF	TRBJ2-7	TRBV28
CASSISGGSYGYTF	TRBJ1-2	TRBV19
CASSEARSVYGYTF	TRBJ1-2	TRBV2